These 3 T cell receptor beta chains share one sample of origin, sequenced in a study of response to subunit inactivated influenza vaccine. In TCRdb, the RT-PCR reads were re-called with MiXCR into one record per CDR3 protein. The table lists just under 550,000 distinct CDR3 sequences, 20% to 25% of them singletons. The same data also went into a second study, on T cells expressing NK-cell markers. From that study: Libraries used 5'RACE template switching adding universal primer site and UMIs.

The source was CD4+ T cells sorted from PBMCs, collected roughly 12 days after vaccination. These receptors were taken from a man aged 45 to 65 who received an inactivated influenza vaccine.

V and J are TRBV20-1 and TRBJ2-1; D may match TRBD1 or TRBD2 (5 bases each). This CDR3 contains 15 residues. Trimming pared 6 bases from V and 1 base from J, leaving 16 bases between. CDR1 is DFQATT and CDR2 is SNEGSKA in the germline V gene (reference sequence). DNA for the CDR3: TGCAGTGCCGGGGTAGGGGCTAGGTCCTACAATGAGCAGTTCTTC. It codes for CSAGVGARSYNEQFF.

CDR3 sequence (DNA): TGTGCCAGCAGCTTGGGTATGGATTACAATGAGCAGTTCTTC. This codes for CASSLGMDYNEQFF. The chain is built from TRBV7-9 and TRBJ2-1; the D is unclear. CDR1 and CDR2 from the germline V gene are SEHNR and FQNEAQ (reference sequence). The CDR3 extends over 14 amino acids. The germline V and J ends were trimmed by 3 bases and 4 bases, with 10 bases remaining between them.

This clonotype was observed a few times. This sequence joins TRBV6-2 or TRBV6-3 and TRBJ1-1; weak D call: TRBD1 (5 bases). There are 15 residues in the CDR3. Germline CDR1 MNHEY, CDR2 SVGEGT. The V end lost 0 bases, the J end lost 7 bases, and 15 bases lay between the germline ends. For the CDR3, the DNA is TGTGCCAGCAGTTACTCGGCAGGGCGCTCCGTTGAAGCTTTCTTT. This translates into CASSYSAGRSVEAFF.